This is a list of T cell receptor beta chains from one sample in a study of blood T cell repertoires in COVID-19. Clones were read by immunoSEQ multiplex PCR, and TCRdb kept only the in-frame ones, dropping some. The sample includes 300,000 to 450,000 clones, more than 65% of them seen just once. Sample: peripheral blood. Receptors originate from a human donor with acute or convalescent COVID-19. The donor label of this sample is uncertain. CDR3s include the opening cysteine and the closing phenylalanine or tryptophan. Each record gives: clone size, D gene, J gene, V gene, CDR3 DNA, CDR3 protein. A D gene is named only where the DNA matches it firmly. The size entry is marked missing in some rows and otherwise reads once, few, many or a size class.

clone size: .; D gene: TRBD1; J gene: TRBJ2-7; V gene: TRBV6-5; CDR3 DNA: TGTGCCAGCAGGGGGACAGGGTCCTACGAGCAGTACTTC; CDR3 protein: CASRGTGSYEQYF
clone size: .; D gene: .; J gene: TRBJ1-1; V gene: TRBV3-1/TRBV3-2; CDR3 DNA: TGTGCCAGCAGCCAAGGGGCCGGGGTTGCCACTGAAGCTTTCTTT; CDR3 protein: CASSQGAGVATEAFF
clone size: .; D gene: TRBD2; J gene: TRBJ2-5; V gene: TRBV6-2/TRBV6-3; CDR3 DNA: TGTGCCAGCAGCCGCGGACTAGCGGCAGTCGCAGGGGAGACCCAGTACTTC; CDR3 protein: CASSRGLAAVAGETQYF
clone size: few; D gene: .; J gene: TRBJ1-5; V gene: TRBV2; CDR3 DNA: TGTGCCAGCAGGGGTCCGTCCCGGGGGAATCAGCCCCAGCATTTT; CDR3 protein: CASRGPSRGNQPQHF
clone size: .; D gene: TRBD1; J gene: TRBJ1-3; V gene: TRBV7-9; CDR3 DNA: TGTGCCAGCAGCCTTCCCGGGACAGTAGAATTCGGAAACACCATATATTTT; CDR3 protein: CASSLPGTVEFGNTIYF
clone size: .; D gene: .; J gene: TRBJ2-3; V gene: TRBV12-3/TRBV12-4; CDR3 DNA: TGTGCCAGCAGCCCGGGGGGCTGGGATACGCAGTATTTT; CDR3 protein: CASSPGGWDTQYF
clone size: .; D gene: .; J gene: TRBJ1-6; V gene: TRBV19; CDR3 DNA: TGTGCCAGTAGTATAGTGTCGCGGCGGGGGGCCACCTCACCCCTCCACTTT; CDR3 protein: CASSIVSRRGATSPLHF
clone size: .; D gene: .; J gene: TRBJ1-1; V gene: TRBV5-5; CDR3 DNA: TGTGCCAGCAGTTATATCCCGGGAAACACTGAAGCTTTCTTT; CDR3 protein: CASSYIPGNTEAFF
clone size: few; D gene: .; J gene: TRBJ1-1; V gene: TRBV14; CDR3 DNA: TGTGCCAGCAGTCTGTTGGGGGCGAACACTGAAGCTTTCTTT; CDR3 protein: CASSLLGANTEAFF
clone size: .; D gene: TRBD1; J gene: TRBJ2-7; V gene: TRBV28; CDR3 DNA: TGTGCCAGCAGTTCGCAGGGGGTCTTCTACGAGCAGTACTTC; CDR3 protein: CASSSQGVFYEQYF
clone size: .; D gene: TRBD1; J gene: TRBJ1-1; V gene: TRBV27; CDR3 DNA: TGTGCCAGCAGTTCAGGGGGACCTGAAGCTTTCTTT; CDR3 protein: CASSSGGPEAFF
clone size: .; D gene: .; J gene: TRBJ1-1; V gene: TRBV30; CDR3 DNA: TGTGCCTGGGCCCGCGGGAACCAACGGAACACTGAAGCTTTCTTT; CDR3 protein: CAWARGNQRNTEAFF
clone size: .; D gene: .; J gene: TRBJ1-3; V gene: TRBV6-1; CDR3 DNA: TGTGCCAGCAGTGAAGCAGTGACAGCTGGAAACACCATATATTTT; CDR3 protein: CASSEAVTAGNTIYF
clone size: .; D gene: TRBD1; J gene: TRBJ1-5; V gene: TRBV7-8; CDR3 DNA: TGTGCCAGCAGCTCCCCTGGGACAGATTTTGGCAATCAGCCCCAGCATTTT; CDR3 protein: CASSSPGTDFGNQPQHF
clone size: .; D gene: .; J gene: TRBJ1-3; V gene: TRBV6-5; CDR3 DNA: TGTGCCAGCAGTACCCTAATAGGAGCGTGGAACACCATATATTTT; CDR3 protein: CASSTLIGAWNTIYF
clone size: .; D gene: TRBD1; J gene: TRBJ1-5; V gene: TRBV11-2; CDR3 DNA: TGTGCCAGCAGCCTGGGACAGGGACAAGGTCAGCCCCAGCATTTT; CDR3 protein: CASSLGQGQGQPQHF
clone size: .; D gene: .; J gene: TRBJ1-6; V gene: TRBV28; CDR3 DNA: TGTGCCAGCAGTTCGGGGTTTATCGCTTCACCCCTCCACTTT; CDR3 protein: CASSSGFIASPLHF
clone size: .; D gene: .; J gene: TRBJ1-1; V gene: TRBV29-1; CDR3 DNA: TGCAGCGTTGTCAGGGATCCGGTCACTGAAGCTTTCTTT; CDR3 protein: CSVVRDPVTEAFF
clone size: .; D gene: .; J gene: TRBJ1-5; V gene: TRBV15; CDR3 DNA: TGTGCCACCAGCAGCGGCCGCTCCGGGGCCCAGCATTTT; CDR3 protein: CATSSGRSGAQHF
clone size: .; D gene: .; J gene: TRBJ2-2; V gene: TRBV5-6; CDR3 DNA: TGTGCCAGCAGCCTGGGGGGCAGAGCTGCCGGGGAGCTGTTTTTT; CDR3 protein: CASSLGGRAAGELFF
clone size: .; D gene: .; J gene: TRBJ2-3; V gene: TRBV30; CDR3 DNA: TGTGCCTGGCAGGGATTTACGAGCCCCACAGATACGCAGTATTTT; CDR3 protein: CAWQGFTSPTDTQYF
clone size: .; D gene: TRBD2; J gene: TRBJ2-3; V gene: TRBV5-6; CDR3 DNA: TGTGCCAGCGCCTATAGCGGGGTGATCACAGATACGCAGTATTTT; CDR3 protein: CASAYSGVITDTQYF
clone size: .; D gene: .; J gene: TRBJ2-7; V gene: TRBV28; CDR3 DNA: TGTGCCAGCAGACAAGCCTACGAGCAGTACTTC; CDR3 protein: CASRQAYEQYF
clone size: .; D gene: .; J gene: TRBJ1-6; V gene: TRBV6-5; CDR3 DNA: TGTGCCAGCAGTTACTCGAACAGAGCCAATTCACCCCTCCACTTT; CDR3 protein: CASSYSNRANSPLHF
clone size: .; D gene: TRBD1; J gene: TRBJ1-1; V gene: TRBV6-1; CDR3 DNA: TGTGCCAGCAGTGAAACGAGACAGGGAAGGGGCACTGAAGCTTTCTTT; CDR3 protein: CASSETRQGRGTEAFF
clone size: few; D gene: TRBD2; J gene: TRBJ2-7; V gene: TRBV5-1; CDR3 DNA: TGCGCCAGCAGCGCTACGATAGCGGGGGGGACCTACGAGCAGTACTTC; CDR3 protein: CASSATIAGGTYEQYF
clone size: .; D gene: .; J gene: TRBJ2-2; V gene: TRBV12-3/TRBV12-4; CDR3 DNA: TGTGCCAGCAGTTTATATTCCGGGGAGCTGTTTTTT; CDR3 protein: CASSLYSGELFF
clone size: .; D gene: .; J gene: TRBJ1-1; V gene: TRBV27; CDR3 DNA: TGTGCCAGCACCCCCTCCCCGGGTAACACTGAAGCTTTCTTT; CDR3 protein: CASTPSPGNTEAFF
clone size: .; D gene: TRBD1; J gene: TRBJ1-6; V gene: TRBV6-5; CDR3 DNA: TGTGCCAGCACTTACGGGACAGGTTATAATTCACCCCTCCACTTT; CDR3 protein: CASTYGTGYNSPLHF
clone size: .; D gene: TRBD2; J gene: TRBJ2-1; V gene: TRBV30; CDR3 DNA: TGTGCCTGGCAGCGCGGGGGAGGGAATGAGCAGTTCTTC; CDR3 protein: CAWQRGGGNEQFF
clone size: .; D gene: TRBD1; J gene: TRBJ1-5; V gene: TRBV19; CDR3 DNA: TGTGCCAGTAGTATGACTTCGACAGGGGGAAACAATCAGCCCCAGCATTTT; CDR3 protein: CASSMTSTGGNNQPQHF
clone size: .; D gene: .; J gene: TRBJ1-5; V gene: TRBV19; CDR3 DNA: TGTGCCAGTAGTGTGACGGCTGCGGGGCCCCAGCATTTT; CDR3 protein: CASSVTAAGPQHF
clone size: .; D gene: TRBD1; J gene: TRBJ1-6; V gene: TRBV19; CDR3 DNA: TGTGCCAGTAGTATACGACCAGGGGGTAACTATAATTCACCCCTCCACTTT; CDR3 protein: CASSIRPGGNYNSPLHF
clone size: .; D gene: TRBD2; J gene: TRBJ2-3; V gene: TRBV5-4; CDR3 DNA: TGTGCCAGCAATAGCGGGAGTCAGGTAGTCACAGATACGCAGTATTTT; CDR3 protein: CASNSGSQVVTDTQYF
clone size: .; D gene: .; J gene: TRBJ1-1; V gene: TRBV5-1; CDR3 DNA: TGCGCCAGCAGCTTGGGAATGGGGGGCACTGAAGCTTTCTTT; CDR3 protein: CASSLGMGGTEAFF
clone size: few; D gene: TRBD2; J gene: TRBJ2-1; V gene: TRBV15; CDR3 DNA: TGTGCCACCAAGTTAGCGGGGACATACAATGAGCAGTTCTTC; CDR3 protein: CATKLAGTYNEQFF
clone size: few; D gene: .; J gene: TRBJ1-2; V gene: TRBV3-1/TRBV3-2; CDR3 DNA: TGTGCCAGCAGCCGCGACCGACAGTCCCATTTCGGTAATGGCTACACCTTC; CDR3 protein: CASSRDRQSHFGNGYTF
clone size: .; D gene: TRBD1; J gene: TRBJ1-2; V gene: TRBV5-1; CDR3 DNA: TGCGCCAGCAGCTTGTCAGTTGGACAGGATAATAATGGCTACACCTTC; CDR3 protein: CASSLSVGQDNNGYTF
clone size: .; D gene: .; J gene: TRBJ1-5; V gene: TRBV2; CDR3 DNA: TGTGCCAGCAGTCACCAGTACCCGAATAGCAATCAGCCCCAGCATTTT; CDR3 protein: CASSHQYPNSNQPQHF
clone size: once; D gene: .; J gene: TRBJ2-1; V gene: TRBV19; CDR3 DNA: TGTGCCAGTAGTGCACAGGGCTCCTACAATGAGCAGTTCTTC; CDR3 protein: CASSAQGSYNEQFF
clone size: few; D gene: TRBD1; J gene: TRBJ1-1; V gene: TRBV10-2; CDR3 DNA: TGCGCCAGCAGTGGGCTGGACAGGGGGAACACTGAAGCTTTCTTT; CDR3 protein: CASSGLDRGNTEAFF
clone size: .; D gene: .; J gene: TRBJ2-2; V gene: TRBV3-1/TRBV3-2; CDR3 DNA: TGTGCCAGCAGCCAAGAAGGGGCGTTAGTATCCGGGGAGCTGTTTTTT; CDR3 protein: CASSQEGALVSGELFF
clone size: .; D gene: .; J gene: TRBJ1-5; V gene: TRBV10-2; CDR3 DNA: TGCGCCAGCAGTGAGGGCAGAACAAATCAGCCCCAGCATTTT; CDR3 protein: CASSEGRTNQPQHF
clone size: .; D gene: .; J gene: TRBJ2-3; V gene: TRBV9; CDR3 DNA: TGTGCCAGCAGCGCCGGACAGCCAAGGAGCACAGATACGCAGTATTTT; CDR3 protein: CASSAGQPRSTDTQYF
clone size: .; D gene: .; J gene: TRBJ1-2; V gene: TRBV7-9; CDR3 DNA: TGTGCCAGCAGGGGAACAGGGCCTAGTCCCCCTTTAGCTAACTATGGCTACACCTTC; CDR3 protein: CASRGTGPSPPLANYGYTF
clone size: .; D gene: TRBD1; J gene: TRBJ1-2; V gene: TRBV6-4; CDR3 DNA: TGTGCCAGCAGTCCAGGGGACAGGGTCTATGGCTACACCTTC; CDR3 protein: CASSPGDRVYGYTF
clone size: .; D gene: .; J gene: TRBJ2-4; V gene: TRBV20-1; CDR3 DNA: TGCAGTGCTAGTAGTCGGAGGGCAGCCAAAAACATTCAGTACTTC; CDR3 protein: CSASSRRAAKNIQYF
clone size: .; D gene: TRBD2; J gene: TRBJ2-1; V gene: TRBV11-2; CDR3 DNA: TGTGCCAGCAGCTTCCGAAGCGGGGGGGCGGCCTACAATGAGCAGTTCTTC; CDR3 protein: CASSFRSGGAAYNEQFF
clone size: .; D gene: .; J gene: TRBJ1-2; V gene: TRBV28; CDR3 DNA: TGTGCCAGCAGTTTAGGTGGGGCACGGGGCTACACCTTC; CDR3 protein: CASSLGGARGYTF
clone size: .; D gene: TRBD1; J gene: TRBJ1-5; V gene: TRBV6-5; CDR3 DNA: TGTGCCAGCGAACGGACAGGGGACCAGCCCCAGCATTTT; CDR3 protein: CASERTGDQPQHF
clone size: .; D gene: TRBD2; J gene: TRBJ2-7; V gene: TRBV5-1; CDR3 DNA: TGCGCCAGCAGCTTCAGCGGGGGGGCCAGGGAGCAGTACTTC; CDR3 protein: CASSFSGGAREQYF
clone size: few; D gene: TRBD2; J gene: TRBJ2-4; V gene: TRBV6-5; CDR3 DNA: TGTGCCAGCAGTTACGAGGGCGGGAGGGACCAGTACTTC; CDR3 protein: CASSYEGGRDQYF
clone size: .; D gene: TRBD2; J gene: TRBJ2-1; V gene: TRBV7-8; CDR3 DNA: TGTGCCAGCAGCCCCAGACTAGCGGGAGGGAGTAATGAGCAGTTCTTC; CDR3 protein: CASSPRLAGGSNEQFF